The clone carrying this T cell receptor (beta chain) came up a few times. Its antigen is undetermined. This specimen comes from a study of CD8 T cells in ankylosing spondylitis. Findings of the study overall: Blood of patients with ankylosing spondylitis appeared to be characterized by a TCR beta motif of fewer than 10 highly homologous variants. Clones that were linked to disease were CD8+ and were relatively rare in peripheral blood.

A single record per CDR3 protein comes from TCRdb applying MiXCR to the 5' RACE reads. The sample lists approximately 550,000 distinct CDR3 sequences; 10% to 15% were seen once. This CDR3 has 13 amino acids. The V end lost 3 bases, the J end lost 11 bases, and 17 bases lay between the germline ends. From germline, CDR1 is SQVTM and CDR2 ANQGSEA. The receptor's source is a male donor with ankylosing spondylitis. The J gene is TRBJ2-1, the V gene TRBV29-1; D is uncertain. Sequencing was done on a sample of blood, either unsorted or a sorted T cell fraction (not recorded which). The CDR3 spells CSVEPSSESKQFF. CDR3 DNA sequence: TGCAGCGTTGAGCCCTCGTCGGAAAGCAAGCAGTTCTTC.